This T cell receptor (beta chain) comes out of a study of post-analysis software for immune sequencing data. Tagging with unique molecular identifiers was a feature of the TCR beta cDNA libraries. TCRdb used MiXCR to reprocess the PCR reads, holding one entry per CDR3 protein. The sample shows hundreds of thousands of distinct CDR3 sequences, around 60% of them seen only once. Sequenced sample: blood. The TCR sequence derives from a girl aged 2-10 years with multiple sclerosis.

As DNA, the CDR3 is TGTGCTAGTGGTCTAGATGGGACTGAAGCTTTCTTT. It codes for CASGLDGTEAFF. The chain is built from TRBV12-5 and TRBJ1-1; no reliable D call. The CDR3 spans 12 residues. The V gene lost 5 bases and the J gene lost 5 bases, with 9 bases spanning the gap. Germline assignment: CDR1 LGHNT and CDR2 FRNRAP.